A single sample gave rise to the 3 T cell receptor beta chains below, sequenced in a study of shared clonotypes between healthy human individuals. Sequencing was performed with immunoSEQ multiplex PCR; in TCRdb, only in-frame clones are kept and a portion is missing. Of approximately 720,000 clones listed, roughly 70% were seen once; the top ten hold 1.5% to 2%. The sequenced material came from memory CD4+ T cells sorted from blood. The sample's subset: CD45RA-negative fraction. Every receptor here comes from a woman in her twenties or thirties in good health.

The rearrangement joins TRBV19 to TRBJ1-4; D not resolved. Germline V gene sequence: CDR1 LNHDA, CDR2 SQIVND (reference sequence). This CDR3 is built from 14 residues. V lost 3 bases, J lost 4 bases, and 9 bases lay in between. The CDR3 coding sequence is TGTGCCAGTAGTATCACCAGCTTTAATGAAAAACTGTTTTTT. Residues: CASSITSFNEKLFF.

This sequence joins TRBV4-1 and TRBJ2-7, with TRBD2 as a possible D gene (7 bases). The CDR3 covers 17 residues. Between the trimmed V and J ends, which lost 5 bases and 5 bases, there was a span of 25 bases. Germline V lookup: CDR1 MGHRA, CDR2 YSYEKL. The CDR3 DNA sequence: TGCGCCAGCAGCGTCGAAGGGGGAGGGAGGGCCCGAAACGAGCAGTACTTC. It encodes CASSVEGGGRARNEQYF.

V usage is TRBV7-2 and J usage is TRBJ2-1; D possibly corresponds to TRBD1 (6 bases). Germline CDR1 is SGHTA and CDR2 is FQGNSA. Trimming removed 0 bases from V and 2 bases from J, with 14 bases in between. The length of the CDR3 is 17 residues. CDR3 loop: CASSLALQGPTYNEQFF. The CDR3 DNA reads TGTGCCAGCAGCTTAGCGCTGCAGGGGCCAACCTACAATGAGCAGTTCTTC.